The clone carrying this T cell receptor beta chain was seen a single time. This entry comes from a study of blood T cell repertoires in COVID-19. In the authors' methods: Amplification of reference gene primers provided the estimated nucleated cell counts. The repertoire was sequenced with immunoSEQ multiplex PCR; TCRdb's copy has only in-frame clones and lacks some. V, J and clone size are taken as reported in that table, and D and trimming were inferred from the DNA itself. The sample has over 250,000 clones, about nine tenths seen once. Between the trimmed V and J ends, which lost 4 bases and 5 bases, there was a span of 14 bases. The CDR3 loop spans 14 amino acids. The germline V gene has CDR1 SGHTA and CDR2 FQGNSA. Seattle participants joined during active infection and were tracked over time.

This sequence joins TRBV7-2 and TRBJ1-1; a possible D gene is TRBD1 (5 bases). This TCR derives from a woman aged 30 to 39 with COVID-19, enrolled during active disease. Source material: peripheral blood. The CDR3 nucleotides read TGTGCCAGCAGCTGGGGGGACCTGAGGACTGAAGCTTTCTTT. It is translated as CASSWGDLRTEAFF.